A selection of T cell receptor beta chains follows, all from one sample in a study of naive and memory T cell subsets. TCRdb used MiXCR to reprocess the UMI-ligation and nested PCR reads, holding one entry per CDR3 protein. This table holds approximately 140,000 distinct CDR3 sequences, over 15% found once. Material for sequencing was naive CD4+ T cells from blood. The receptors derive from a human donor in good health. CDR3s include the opening cysteine and the closing phenylalanine or tryptophan. Each record gives: V gene, D gene, J gene, clone size, CDR3 DNA, CDR3 protein. A D gene is named only where the DNA matches it firmly. Clone size is shown for a subset of rows, as once, few, many or a class of expanded clone.

TRBV3-1,.,TRBJ2-3,few,TGTGCCAGCAGCCCCTTGGCCGTGGATACGCAGTATTTT,CASSPLAVDTQYF
TRBV20-1,.,TRBJ2-5,few,TGCAGTGCTAGAGATCGGGGTAGAGAGACCCAGTACTTC,CSARDRGRETQYF
TRBV30,.,TRBJ2-7,.,TGTGCCTGGAGTGTATCAAGGCACTCCTACGAGCAGTACTTC,CAWSVSRHSYEQYF
TRBV5-5,.,TRBJ2-5,few,TGTGCCAGCAGCTTACCCCCGGGACACCAGTCAGAGACCCAGTACTTC,CASSLPPGHQSETQYF
TRBV7-2,TRBD1,TRBJ1-5,.,TGTGCCAGCAGGGGACAGGGTGGACAGCCCCAGCATTTT,CASRGQGGQPQHF
TRBV30,TRBD2,TRBJ2-2,.,TGTGCCTGGTCTAGCGGGATTTTAACCGGGGAGCTGTTTTTT,CAWSSGILTGELFF
TRBV29-1,.,TRBJ2-4,many,TGCAGCGTTGTCGCGGGATCTAACATTCAGTACTTC,CSVVAGSNIQYF
TRBV14,.,TRBJ2-1,few,TGTGCCAGCAGCCAAGAAGTTGGATTTTCGGGGAACAATGAGCAGTTCTTC,CASSQEVGFSGNNEQFF
TRBV14,.,TRBJ1-2,.,TGTGCCAGCAGCCCTAGACAGAACCGCGGCTACACCTTC,CASSPRQNRGYTF
TRBV28,.,TRBJ2-7,few,TGTGCCAGCACCCAACCTCCCCTCTACGAGCAGTACTTC,CASTQPPLYEQYF
TRBV29-1,TRBD2,TRBJ2-5,few,TGCAGCGTTGAGAGGAGCGGGGGGCAGGAGACCCAGTACTTC,CSVERSGGQETQYF
TRBV7-2,TRBD2,TRBJ2-1,few,TGTGCCAGCAGCTTCCCGGGGACTAGCTACAATGAGCAGTTCTTC,CASSFPGTSYNEQFF
TRBV12-3/TRBV12-4,.,TRBJ2-7,few,TGTGCCAGCAGTTCCCAGGCCGACTACGAGCAGTACTTC,CASSSQADYEQYF
TRBV23-1,.,TRBJ1-1,.,TGCGCCAGCAGTCAGGGAGAGGGCGCCCAGGCTGGGTCTGAAGCTTTCTTT,CASSQGEGAQAGSEAFF
TRBV5-4,.,TRBJ1-1,.,TGTGCCAGCAGCTTGGAGGGGCGTTCGAACACTGAAGCTTTCTTT,CASSLEGRSNTEAFF
TRBV7-9,TRBD2,TRBJ2-1,few,TGTGCCAGCAGCCCTAGACTTTGGATTAGCGGGAAAAGCTACAATGAGCAGTTCTTC,CASSPRLWISGKSYNEQFF
TRBV19,.,TRBJ2-1,few,TGTGCCAGTAGTGACGGAACCATCGTCCATGAGCAGTTCTTC,CASSDGTIVHEQFF
TRBV7-2,.,TRBJ2-6,few,TGTGCCAGCAGCTTGACAGGAAACCGGATTGGGGCCAACGTCCTGACTTTC,CASSLTGNRIGANVLTF
TRBV5-1,TRBD2,TRBJ2-3,few,TGCGCCAGCGTACCGGGACTAGCCCGACCAGATACGCAGTATTTT,CASVPGLARPDTQYF
TRBV18,.,TRBJ2-2,.,TGTGCCAGCTCACCACCTGGACCTAACACCGGGGAGCTGTTTTTT,CASSPPGPNTGELFF
TRBV20-1,.,TRBJ1-6,.,TGCAGTGCTAGACCCCCAAAGGCAGATAATTCACCCCTCCACTTT,CSARPPKADNSPLHF
TRBV3-1,.,TRBJ2-7,.,TGTGCCAGCAGCCAAGCCCTAGGGGGGTTCTACGAGCAGTACTTC,CASSQALGGFYEQYF
TRBV20-1,.,TRBJ2-1,.,TGCAGTGCTAGAGATGGGGGGAGGAGCGGCCCATACAATGAGCAGTTCTTC,CSARDGGRSGPYNEQFF
TRBV5-4,TRBD2,TRBJ2-5,.,TGTGCCAGCAGCTTCGTGGGACTAGCGGGATTTGGGGAGACCCAGTACTTC,CASSFVGLAGFGETQYF
TRBV12-3/TRBV12-4,TRBD1,TRBJ1-6,.,TGTGCCAGCAGTAGGCAGGGGGCAAATTCACCCCTCCACTTT,CASSRQGANSPLHF
TRBV27,.,TRBJ2-3,.,TGTGCCAGCAGTTTAAATCTAGGGGGGTCAGATACGCAGTATTTT,CASSLNLGGSDTQYF
TRBV20-1,TRBD2,TRBJ2-5,few,TGCAGTGCTAGTTGGCTAGCGGGTGGGTTGGGGGAGACCCAGTACTTC,CSASWLAGGLGETQYF
TRBV20-1,TRBD2,TRBJ2-3,few,TGCAGTACAACACTAGCGGGAGTCGATACGCAGTATTTT,CSTTLAGVDTQYF
TRBV7-9,TRBD1,TRBJ1-2,.,TGTGCCAGCAGCACAGGGGGCGCATCGTATGGCTACACCTTC,CASSTGGASYGYTF
TRBV11-2,.,TRBJ2-7,few,TGTGCCAGCAGCTTAATACAGTCCTACGAGCAGTACTTC,CASSLIQSYEQYF
TRBV29-1,TRBD2,TRBJ2-7,few,TGCAGCGTTGACTCCCAGCGGGAGGGCCACTACGAGCAGTACTTC,CSVDSQREGHYEQYF
TRBV4-2,TRBD2,TRBJ2-1,few,TGTGCCAGCAGCCAAGTCTCACTAGCGGGATTCGTCCCGAATGAGCAGTTCTTC,CASSQVSLAGFVPNEQFF
TRBV27,.,TRBJ1-1,few,TGTGCCAGCAGTCCGACCTCGACAGACCGAAGGGCTTTCTTT,CASSPTSTDRRAFF
TRBV29-1,TRBD1,TRBJ2-5,few,TGCAGCGTTGTGGCGCAGGGGGCTCTCCAGACCCAGTACTTC,CSVVAQGALQTQYF
TRBV29-1,.,TRBJ2-7,few,TGCAGCGTTGCAGTTTTGGACAAAAAAAACTACGAGCAGTACTTC,CSVAVLDKKNYEQYF
TRBV6-6,TRBD1,TRBJ2-5,.,TGTGCCAGCAGTGGACAGGGCTTGGAGACCCAGTACTTC,CASSGQGLETQYF
TRBV28,.,TRBJ1-6,many,TGTGCCAGCAGTTTATCTTCCCTACTTAATTCACCCCTCCACTTT,CASSLSSLLNSPLHF
TRBV7-9,.,TRBJ2-5,few,TGTGCCAGCAGCCCGTCCGGGGGCCAGGAGACCCAGTACTTC,CASSPSGGQETQYF
TRBV6-6,TRBD1,TRBJ2-7,.,TGTGCCAGCAGCTCCACCACAGGGGGTTACGAGCAGTACTTC,CASSSTTGGYEQYF
TRBV21-1,.,TRBJ2-5,few,TGTGCCAGCAGCGCTTATCTATACAGGGGGCGAGAGACCCAGTACTTC,CASSAYLYRGRETQYF
TRBV2,TRBD2,TRBJ2-3,.,TGTGCCAGCAGTGTGGAGCGGGAGGGTGCAGATACGCAGTATTTT,CASSVEREGADTQYF
TRBV7-2,.,TRBJ2-4,few,TGTGCCAGCAGCTTAGGGTCCTCTAAAAAAAACATTCAGTACTTC,CASSLGSSKKNIQYF
TRBV7-6,TRBD2,TRBJ2-5,few,TGTGCCAGCAGCTTGGTGACTAGCGGGCAAGAGACCCAGTACTTC,CASSLVTSGQETQYF
TRBV4-1,TRBD2,TRBJ2-7,.,TGCGCCAGCAGCCCCGGACTAGCAATCTCCTACGAGCAGTACTTC,CASSPGLAISYEQYF
TRBV3-1,TRBD1,TRBJ2-3,few,TGTGCCAGCAGCCAAGTAATTGGAGGACAGGGGAAGGGTCCGTCGCAGTATTTT,CASSQVIGGQGKGPSQYF
TRBV7-2,.,TRBJ2-7,.,TGTGCCAGCACCGGGCCGGGGGACAGTCACTACGAGCAGTACTTC,CASTGPGDSHYEQYF
TRBV28,TRBD2,TRBJ2-4,.,TGTGCCAGCAGTACTCCGGGACTAGCGGGAGGGCCGTCCAAAAACATTCAGTACTTC,CASSTPGLAGGPSKNIQYF
TRBV2,TRBD2,TRBJ2-5,few,TGTGCCAGCAGTTTTGGACTAGCTGAAGGGGAAGAGACCCAGTACTTC,CASSFGLAEGEETQYF
TRBV12-3/TRBV12-4,.,TRBJ1-1,few,TGTGCCAGCAGCCAGGACAGCCTGAACACTGAAGCTTTCTTT,CASSQDSLNTEAFF
TRBV19,TRBD1,TRBJ1-1,few,TGTGCCAGTAGAAGACAGGGTAACACTGAAGCTTTCTTT,CASRRQGNTEAFF
TRBV20-1,.,TRBJ2-7,.,TGCAGTGCTATTTACAGGGACGAGCAGTACTTC,CSAIYRDEQYF
TRBV29-1,.,TRBJ2-1,few,TGCAGCGTTGAAGATCCCAGCTCCTACAATGAGCAGTTCTTC,CSVEDPSSYNEQFF
TRBV7-3,.,TRBJ2-7,.,TGTGCCAGCAGCTTAACGAAGGGGGGGCACGAGCAGTACTTC,CASSLTKGGHEQYF